Listed here are 16 T cell receptor beta chains from one sample, sequenced in a study of PD-L1 blockade in urothelial cancer. Sequencing was performed with immunoSEQ multiplex PCR; in TCRdb, only in-frame clones are kept and a portion is missing. Counted here are 50,000 to 60,000 clones, 84% occurring once; the ten biggest clones make up about 5.3%. Material: PBMCs, obtained around atezolizumab (anti-PD-L1) treatment. The receptors were sampled from a man between 40 and 49 years old with urothelial cancer.

This sequence joins TRBV6-5 and TRBJ1-2; 10 bases are shared with TRBD1. Trimming took 6 bases from V and 8 from J; bases not matched to a gene: 12. The CDR3 contains 15 residues. CDR1 is MNHEY, CDR2 SVGAGI, per germline. In DNA, the CDR3 is TGTGCCAGCAGAGGGACAGGGGTACCCGTTTGGGGCTACACCTTC. It encodes CASRGTGVPVWGYTF.

The chain employs TRBV27 and TRBJ2-1, with a tentative D call TRBD2 (6 bases). CDR3 size: 15 residues. V dropped 7 bases and J dropped 5 bases, with 18 bases sitting between them. Germline CDR1 and CDR2: MNHEY and SMNVEV (reference sequence). The CDR3 protein is CASKETGLANNEQFF. In nucleotides, the CDR3 is TGTGCCAGCAAAGAAACGGGACTGGCCAACAATGAGCAGTTCTTC.

The chain is built from TRBV9 and TRBJ2-6, with 8 bases aligning to TRBD1. Germline CDR1 SGDLS, CDR2 YYNGEE. V trimming: 6 bases; J trimming: 0 bases; junction bases outside the gene matches: 8. This CDR3 spans 17 amino acids. This chain's CDR3 is CASTKGQGFSGANVLTF. CDR3 in DNA: TGTGCCAGCACCAAAGGACAGGGATTCTCTGGGGCCAACGTCCTGACTTTC.

V is TRBV14 and J is TRBJ1-2; D not resolved. The CDR3 contains 12 residues. Germline-derived CDR1 and CDR2 are SGHDN and FVKESK. Deletions cut 3 bases from V and 2 bases from J, with 4 bases between. CDR3 coding DNA: TGTGCCAGCAGCCAGCTAAACTATGGCTACACCTTC. Its protein is CASSQLNYGYTF.

The chain is built from TRBV29-1 and TRBJ1-1; D possibly corresponds to TRBD1 (5 bases). Germline V gene data show CDR1 as SQVTM and CDR2 as ANQGSEA. The CDR3 has 12 residues. V dropped 6 bases and J dropped 5 bases, with 13 bases sitting between them. The CDR3, as DNA: TGCAGCGTGACACCAGGGCCAACTGAAGCTTTCTTT. Translation gives CSVTPGPTEAFF.

The rearrangement uses TRBV28 and TRBJ1-1; D not resolved. Looked up from germline, CDR1 is MDHEN and CDR2 is SYDVKM. The V gene lost 6 bases and the J gene lost 5 bases, with 19 bases spanning the gap. This CDR3 has 15 residues. The CDR3 is CASRSRGAVGTEAFF. The CDR3 region has the DNA TGTGCCAGCAGGTCCCGGGGAGCGGTGGGTACTGAAGCTTTCTTT.

This chain joins TRBV7-2 and TRBJ2-7, with 10 positions matching TRBD2. Germline V CDR1 and CDR2: SGHTA, FQGNSA. The CDR3 is made up of 14 amino acids. The ends lost 5 bases at V and 3 bases at J; junction bases unmatched: 4. CDR3 nucleotide sequence: TGTGCCAGCAGCCCAGGACTAGCGGACTACGAGCAGTACTTC. Its translation: CASSPGLADYEQYF.

The chain joins TRBV27 to TRBJ1-2; possible D gene TRBD1, 5 bases. The CDR3 runs to 13 residues. V lost 2 bases and J lost 8, with 12 bases in between. CDR1 is MNHEY and CDR2 is SMNVEV in the germline V gene (reference sequence). CDR3 region: CASSLTAGGGYTF. CDR3 DNA: TGTGCCAGCAGTTTAACGGCGGGGGGAGGCTACACCTTC.

This chain links TRBV27 with TRBJ2-1, with no clear D. Germline V gives CDR1 MNHEY, CDR2 SMNVEV (reference sequence). The V end lost 6 bases, the J end lost 2 bases, and 11 bases lay between the germline ends. The CDR3 runs 14 residues. This CDR3 is CASRYLLTYNEQFF. CDR3 nucleotides: TGTGCCAGCAGATATTTGTTAACCTACAATGAGCAGTTCTTC.

V is TRBV4-1 and J is TRBJ2-3, with 7 positions matching TRBD2. V lost 3 bases, J lost 10 bases, and 10 bases stayed unmatched. The germline gives CDR1 MGHRA, CDR2 YSYEKL. This CDR3 is built from 14 residues. The CDR3 is CASSHPGGSRAQYF. CDR3 bases: TGCGCCAGCAGCCATCCGGGGGGATCAAGGGCGCAGTATTTT.

The J gene is TRBJ1-4, the V gene TRBV28; D is possibly TRBD1 (5 bases). Germline-derived CDR1 and CDR2 are MDHEN and SYDVKM. CDR3 length: 15 amino acids. Trimming shortened V by 8 bases and J by 8 bases, and 21 bases separated the two germline ends. The CDR3 reads CASSSEQASYEKLFF. The CDR3 nucleotides read TGTGCCAGCTCGTCCGAACAGGCTTCATACGAAAAACTGTTTTTT.

This clone was seen a single time. The chain is built from TRBV29-1 and TRBJ2-1, with 14 bases that match TRBD2. CDR3 length: 17 residues. In germline, CDR1 is SQVTM, CDR2 ANQGSEA. Unmatched junction bases numbered 7, after V lost 5 bases and J lost 1 base. The CDR3: CSVSGTSGSRSYNEQFF. The DNA for the CDR3 is TGCAGCGTTTCTGGGACTAGCGGGAGTAGATCCTACAATGAGCAGTTCTTC.

The CDR3 protein is CASSGLQNYEQYF. The CDR3 nucleotides are TGTGCCAGCAGTGGGTTACAGAACTACGAGCAGTACTTC. The chain couples TRBV2 to TRBJ2-7; D is uncertain. V lost 4 bases, J lost 3 bases, and 10 bases lay in between. Germline loops: CDR1 SNHLY, CDR2 FYNNEI. The CDR3 has 13 residues.

This chain joins TRBV19 and TRBJ1-4, with TRBD1 identical over 7 bases. This CDR3 is 14 amino acids long. The junction had 8 bases not matched to a gene; V was cut back by 6 bases and J by 7 bases. Germline V CDR1 and CDR2: LNHDA, SQIVND (reference sequence). In DNA, the CDR3 is TGTGCCAGTAGGAACAGGGGTAAAACTGAAAAACTGTTTTTT. This gives the protein CASRNRGKTEKLFF.

V is TRBV5-6 and J is TRBJ1-5; a weak D match, TRBD1 (5 bases). With 1 base removed from V and 3 bases from J, the gap between germline ends came to 8 bases. CDR1 and CDR2 (germline): SGHDT, YYEEEE. The CDR3 contains 14 residues. CDR3 residues: CASSLRGNNQPQHF. The CDR3 DNA follows: TGTGCCAGCAGCTTGAGGGGCAACAATCAGCCCCAGCATTTT.

A single count supports this clone. This chain connects TRBV27 to TRBJ1-5; D is possibly TRBD1 (6 bases). From germline, CDR1 is MNHEY and CDR2 SMNVEV (reference sequence). Between the trimmed V and J ends, which lost 11 bases and 6 bases, there was a span of 17 bases. The CDR3 consists of 13 residues. CDR3 DNA sequence: TGTGCCTCACAGCCGGGGGGCAGTCAGCCCCAGCATTTT. It specifies CASQPGGSQPQHF.